This entry is about one T cell receptor beta chain. Trimming pared 8 bases from V and 1 base from J, leaving 21 bases between. The CDR3 has 16 amino acids. The V gene's germline CDR1 is MNHEY and CDR2 SMNVEV (reference sequence). This entry is derived from a study of blood T cell repertoires in COVID-19. Study in general: COVID-19 samples, acute and convalescent, were from the United States, Italy and Spain. From T cells, B-cell-depleted T cells, or PBMCs came the material, which was cDNA or gDNA.

As handled by the study authors: For nucleated cells, counts were estimated from reference gene primer amplification. The method was immunoSEQ multiplex PCR; TCRdb's version includes in-frame clones alone and lacks a portion of them. Clone size and V and J calls were adopted from that table, with D and trimming inferred from the DNA. Among 120,000 to 150,000 clones listed, about 83% were seen once. The source is a woman aged 45 to 65 with active or convalescent COVID-19. The specimen was peripheral blood. V and J are TRBV27 and TRBJ2-7, with D unclear. This CDR3 is CASAWMTPHGSYEQYF. DNA for the CDR3: TGTGCCAGCGCTTGGATGACTCCACACGGGTCCTACGAGCAGTACTTC.